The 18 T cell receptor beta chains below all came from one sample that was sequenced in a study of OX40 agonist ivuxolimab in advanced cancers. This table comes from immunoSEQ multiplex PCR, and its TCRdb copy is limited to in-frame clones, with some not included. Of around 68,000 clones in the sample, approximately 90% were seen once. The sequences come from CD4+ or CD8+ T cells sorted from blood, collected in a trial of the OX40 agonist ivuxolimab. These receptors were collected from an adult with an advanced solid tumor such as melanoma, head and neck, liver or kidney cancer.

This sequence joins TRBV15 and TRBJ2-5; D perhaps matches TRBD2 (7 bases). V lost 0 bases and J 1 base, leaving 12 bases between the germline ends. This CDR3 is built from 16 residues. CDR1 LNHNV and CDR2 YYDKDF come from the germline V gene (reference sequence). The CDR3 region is CATSREGGGAQETQYF. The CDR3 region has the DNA TGTGCCACCAGCAGAGAGGGTGGGGGGGCCCAAGAGACCCAGTACTTC.

CDR3 DNA sequence: TGTGCCAGCAGCATCGACCCTCAGGGCACTGAAGCTTTCTTT. This sequence encodes CASSIDPQGTEAFF. The chain has TRBV5-6 and TRBJ1-1, with D maybe TRBD1 (5 bases). The CDR3 loop spans 14 amino acids. The V end was cut by 4 bases, the J end by 4 bases, with 14 bases between. Germline CDR1 SGHDT, CDR2 YYEEEE.

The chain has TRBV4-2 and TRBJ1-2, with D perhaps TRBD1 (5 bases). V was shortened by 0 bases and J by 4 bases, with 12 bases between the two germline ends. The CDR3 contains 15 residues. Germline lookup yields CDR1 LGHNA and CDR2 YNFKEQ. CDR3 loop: CASSQDLSGTYGYTF. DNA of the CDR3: TGTGCCAGCAGCCAAGATCTATCCGGGACCTATGGCTACACCTTC.

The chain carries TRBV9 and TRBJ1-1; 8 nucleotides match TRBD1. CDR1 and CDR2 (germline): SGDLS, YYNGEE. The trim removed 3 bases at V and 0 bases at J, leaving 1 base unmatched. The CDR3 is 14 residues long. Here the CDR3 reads CASSAGQVNTEAFF. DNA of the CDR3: TGTGCCAGCAGCGCGGGACAGGTGAACACTGAAGCTTTCTTT.

The CDR3 region is CASSEGGTYGYTF. For the CDR3, the DNA is TGTGCCAGCAGTGAAGGCGGGACCTATGGCTACACCTTC. J is TRBJ1-2 and V is TRBV6-1; D may be TRBD1 (5 bases). This CDR3 has 13 amino acids. Germline-derived CDR1 and CDR2 are MNHNS and SASEGT. The V and J ends lost 1 base and 4 bases respectively, with 7 bases between them.

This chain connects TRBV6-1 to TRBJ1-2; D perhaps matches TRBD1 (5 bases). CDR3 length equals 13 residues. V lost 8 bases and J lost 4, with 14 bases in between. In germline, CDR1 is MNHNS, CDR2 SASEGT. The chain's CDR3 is CASSWGVGYGYTF. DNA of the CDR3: TGTGCCAGCTCATGGGGGGTAGGCTATGGCTACACCTTC.

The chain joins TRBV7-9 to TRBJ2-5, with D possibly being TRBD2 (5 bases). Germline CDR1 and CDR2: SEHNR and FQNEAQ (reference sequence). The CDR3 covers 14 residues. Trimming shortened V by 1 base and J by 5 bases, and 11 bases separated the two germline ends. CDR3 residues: CASSLGTTGETQYF. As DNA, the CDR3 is TGTGCCAGCAGCTTAGGCACAACGGGGGAGACCCAGTACTTC.

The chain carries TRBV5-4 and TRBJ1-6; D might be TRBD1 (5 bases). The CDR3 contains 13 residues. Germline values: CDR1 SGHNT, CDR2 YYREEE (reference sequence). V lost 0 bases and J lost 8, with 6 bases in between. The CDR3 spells CASSLVRDSPLHF. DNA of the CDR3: TGTGCCAGCAGCTTGGTCAGGGATTCACCCCTCCACTTT. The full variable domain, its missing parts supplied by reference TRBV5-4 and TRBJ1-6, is ETGVTQSPTHLIKTRGQQVTLRCSSQSGHNTVSWYQQALGQGPQFIFQYYREEENGRGNFPPRFSGLQFPNYSSELNVNALELDDSALYLCASSLVRDSPLHFGNGTRLTVT.

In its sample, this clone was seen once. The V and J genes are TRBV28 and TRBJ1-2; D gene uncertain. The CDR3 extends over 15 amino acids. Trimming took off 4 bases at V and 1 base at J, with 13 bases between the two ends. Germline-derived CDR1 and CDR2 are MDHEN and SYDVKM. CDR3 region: CASSSPPAGNYGYTF. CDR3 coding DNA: TGTGCCAGCAGTTCCCCCCCAGCTGGTAACTATGGCTACACCTTC.

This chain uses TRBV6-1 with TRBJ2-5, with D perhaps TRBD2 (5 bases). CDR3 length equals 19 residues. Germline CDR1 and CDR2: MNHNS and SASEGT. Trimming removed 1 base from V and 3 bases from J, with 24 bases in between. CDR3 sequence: CASSEGSDWIIWAKETQYF. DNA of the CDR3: TGTGCCAGCAGTGAAGGATCGGACTGGATAATTTGGGCGAAAGAGACCCAGTACTTC.

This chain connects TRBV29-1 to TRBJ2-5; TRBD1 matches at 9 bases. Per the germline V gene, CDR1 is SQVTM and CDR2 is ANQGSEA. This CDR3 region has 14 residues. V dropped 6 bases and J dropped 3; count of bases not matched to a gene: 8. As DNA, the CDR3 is TGCAGCGTCGTAGATCGGGACAGGGAAGAGACCCAGTACTTC. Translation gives CSVVDRDREETQYF.

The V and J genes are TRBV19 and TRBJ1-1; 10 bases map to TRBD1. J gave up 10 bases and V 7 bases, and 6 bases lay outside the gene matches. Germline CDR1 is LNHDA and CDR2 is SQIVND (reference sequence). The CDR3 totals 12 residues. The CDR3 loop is CASMDRGLIAFF. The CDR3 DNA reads TGTGCCAGTATGGACAGGGGGTTAATAGCTTTCTTT. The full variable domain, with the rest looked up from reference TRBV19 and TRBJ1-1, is DGGITQSPKYLFRKEGQNVTLSCEQNLNHDAMYWYRQDPGQGLRLIYYSQIVNDFQKGDIAEGYSVSREKKESFPLTVTSAQKNPTAFYLCASMDRGLIAFFGQGTRLTVV.

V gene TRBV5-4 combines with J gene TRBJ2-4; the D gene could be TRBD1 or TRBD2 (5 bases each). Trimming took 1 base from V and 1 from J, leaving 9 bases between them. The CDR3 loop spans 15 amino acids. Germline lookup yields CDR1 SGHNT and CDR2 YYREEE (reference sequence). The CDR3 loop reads CASSLLGEAKNIQYF. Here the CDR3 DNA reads TGTGCCAGCAGCTTGCTAGGGGAGGCCAAAAACATTCAGTACTTC.

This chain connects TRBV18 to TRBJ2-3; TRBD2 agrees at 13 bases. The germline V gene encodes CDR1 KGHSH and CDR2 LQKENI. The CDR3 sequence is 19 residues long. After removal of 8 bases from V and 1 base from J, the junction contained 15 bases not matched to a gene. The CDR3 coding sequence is TGTGCCAGCCGAACTAGCGGGAGGGTCCCCTTTTACCGCACAGATACGCAGTATTTT. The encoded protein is CASRTSGRVPFYRTDTQYF.

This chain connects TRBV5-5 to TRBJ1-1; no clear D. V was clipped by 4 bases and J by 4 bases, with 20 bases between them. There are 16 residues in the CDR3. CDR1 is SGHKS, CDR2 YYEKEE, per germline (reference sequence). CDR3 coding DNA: TGTGCCAGCAGCCCCGAAGAACAGCGGTGGGGCACTGAAGCTTTCTTT. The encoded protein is CASSPEEQRWGTEAFF.

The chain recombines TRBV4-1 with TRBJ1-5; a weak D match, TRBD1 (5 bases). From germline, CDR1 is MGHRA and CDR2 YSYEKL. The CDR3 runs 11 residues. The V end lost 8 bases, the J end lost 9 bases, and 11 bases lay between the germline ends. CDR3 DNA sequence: TGCGCCAGCGGGACGGCGGGGCCCCAGCATTTT. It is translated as CASGTAGPQHF.

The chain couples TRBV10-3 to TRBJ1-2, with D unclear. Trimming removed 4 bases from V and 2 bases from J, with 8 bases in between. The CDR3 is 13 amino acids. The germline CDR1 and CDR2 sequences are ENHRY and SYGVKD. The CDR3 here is CAISGTKNYGYTF. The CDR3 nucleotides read TGTGCCATCAGTGGGACGAAGAACTATGGCTACACCTTC.

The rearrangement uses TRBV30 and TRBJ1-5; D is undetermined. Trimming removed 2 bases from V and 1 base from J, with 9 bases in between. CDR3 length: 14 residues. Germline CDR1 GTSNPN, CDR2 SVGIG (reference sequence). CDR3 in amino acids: CAWSRTQSNQPQHF. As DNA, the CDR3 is TGTGCCTGGAGTAGAACTCAGAGCAATCAGCCCCAGCATTTT.